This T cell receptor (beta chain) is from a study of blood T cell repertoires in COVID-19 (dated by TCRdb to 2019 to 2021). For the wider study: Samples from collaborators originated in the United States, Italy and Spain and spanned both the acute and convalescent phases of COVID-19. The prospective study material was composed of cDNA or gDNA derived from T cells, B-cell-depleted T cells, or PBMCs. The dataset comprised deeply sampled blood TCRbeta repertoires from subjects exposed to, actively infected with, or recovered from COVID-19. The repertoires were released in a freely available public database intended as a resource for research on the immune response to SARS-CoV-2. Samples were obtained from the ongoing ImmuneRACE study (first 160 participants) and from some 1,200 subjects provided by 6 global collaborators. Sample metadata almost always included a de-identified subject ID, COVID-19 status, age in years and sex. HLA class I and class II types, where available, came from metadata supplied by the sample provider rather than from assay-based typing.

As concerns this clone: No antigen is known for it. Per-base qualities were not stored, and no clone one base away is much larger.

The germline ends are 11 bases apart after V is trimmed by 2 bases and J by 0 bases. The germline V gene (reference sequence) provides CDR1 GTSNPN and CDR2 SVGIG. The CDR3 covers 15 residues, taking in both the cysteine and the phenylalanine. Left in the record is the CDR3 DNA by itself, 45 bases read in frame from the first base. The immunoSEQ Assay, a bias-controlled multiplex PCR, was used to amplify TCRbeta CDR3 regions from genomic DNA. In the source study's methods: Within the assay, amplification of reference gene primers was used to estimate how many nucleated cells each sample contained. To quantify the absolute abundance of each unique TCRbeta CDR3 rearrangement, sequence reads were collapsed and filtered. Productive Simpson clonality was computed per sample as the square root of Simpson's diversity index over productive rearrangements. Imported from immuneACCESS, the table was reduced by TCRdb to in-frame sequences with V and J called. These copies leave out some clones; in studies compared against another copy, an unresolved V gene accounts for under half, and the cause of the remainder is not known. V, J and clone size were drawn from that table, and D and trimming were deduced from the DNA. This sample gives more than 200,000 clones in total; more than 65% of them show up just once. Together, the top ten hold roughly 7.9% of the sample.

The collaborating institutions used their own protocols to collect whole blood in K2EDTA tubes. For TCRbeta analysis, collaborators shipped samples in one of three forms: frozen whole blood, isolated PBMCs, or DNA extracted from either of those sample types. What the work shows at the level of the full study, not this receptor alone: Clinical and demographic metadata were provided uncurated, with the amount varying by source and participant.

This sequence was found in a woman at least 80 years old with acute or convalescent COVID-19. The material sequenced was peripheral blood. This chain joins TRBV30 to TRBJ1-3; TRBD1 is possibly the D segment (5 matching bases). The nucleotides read TGTGCCTGGAGTAGGGGCACAGTCTCTGGAAACACCATATATTTT. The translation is CAWSRGTVSGNTIYF.